This TCR beta chain was observed in a study of T cells in Graves' hyperthyroidism and ophthalmopathy. Notes on the study in general: Most expanded thyroid clonotypes above 0.001 recurred in blood.

A Clinical Activity Score of at least 3, a NOSPECS grade of at least 4 and a duration under 3 months were recorded in the ophthalmopathy patients. Diagnoses rested on clinical symptoms, serum thyroxine and TRAb, thyroid ultrasound and orbital computed tomography. PBMCs were collected from a roughly 10 ml volume of fresh peripheral blood. Amplification of TCR beta CDR3 regions used RNA as the template. RT-PCR in the first round (using the HTBI primer set) targeted the TCR CDR3. In TCRdb, the multiplex PCR reads were re-called with MiXCR into one record per CDR3 protein. Of approximately 570,000 distinct CDR3 sequences detected, just under 20% appear once; the ten largest clones hold less than 55%. The sample holds a few counts of this clonotype. Its antigen is undetermined. CDR1 is SGDLS and CDR2 is YYNGEE in the germline V gene. Trimming cost V 4 bases and J 3 bases; bases outside gene matches: 11. The CDR3 loop spans 18 amino acids.

The gene calls are TRBV9 and TRBJ2-2; 11 bases are a match to TRBD2. The origin of this receptor is a man between 40 and 49 years old with Graves' ophthalmopathy. Sequencing input: blood. CDR3 sequence: CASSPRITSGSYTGELFF. In DNA, the CDR3 is TGTGCCAGCAGCCCCCGAATAACTAGCGGGAGTTACACCGGGGAGCTGTTTTTT.